This passage covers 2 T cell receptor beta chains from one sample sequenced in a study of cytomegalovirus exposure and HLA in healthy donors. The data were produced by immunoSEQ multiplex PCR, yet TCRdb's version contains in-frame clones alone and is incomplete. The top ten clones hold about 0.91% of a sample with fewer than 400,000 clones, roughly 90% of them seen once. What was sequenced was PBMCs. The receptors derive from a woman younger than 30 in good health and CMV-seronegative.

This clone was recorded only once. V gene TRBV19 combines with J gene TRBJ2-1; TRBD2 matches 8 bases. In germline, CDR1 is LNHDA, CDR2 SQIVND (reference sequence). Trimming at V came to 0 bases and at J to 4 bases, leaving 5 bases not matched to a gene. CDR3 length equals 16 residues. The CDR3 protein is CASSIEEAGAYNEQFF. The CDR3 region has the DNA TGTGCCAGTAGTATAGAGGAAGCGGGAGCATACAATGAGCAGTTCTTC. Using reference TRBV19 and TRBJ2-1 for the parts outside the CDR3, the full variable domain is DGGITQSPKYLFRKEGQNVTLSCEQNLNHDAMYWYRQDPGQGLRLIYYSQIVNDFQKGDIAEGYSVSREKKESFPLTVTSAQKNPTAFYLCASSIEEAGAYNEQFFGPGTRLTVL.

The table lists this clone with a count of one. The chain uses TRBV6-5 and TRBJ2-2; TRBD2 might be the D (6 bases). Per germline, CDR1 MNHEY and CDR2 SVGAGI. This CDR3 has 15 residues. The V end was cut by 6 bases, the J end by 2 bases, with 13 bases between. The CDR3: CASSRDWANTGELFF. CDR3 DNA sequence: TGTGCCAGCAGCCGGGACTGGGCTAACACCGGGGAGCTGTTTTTT.